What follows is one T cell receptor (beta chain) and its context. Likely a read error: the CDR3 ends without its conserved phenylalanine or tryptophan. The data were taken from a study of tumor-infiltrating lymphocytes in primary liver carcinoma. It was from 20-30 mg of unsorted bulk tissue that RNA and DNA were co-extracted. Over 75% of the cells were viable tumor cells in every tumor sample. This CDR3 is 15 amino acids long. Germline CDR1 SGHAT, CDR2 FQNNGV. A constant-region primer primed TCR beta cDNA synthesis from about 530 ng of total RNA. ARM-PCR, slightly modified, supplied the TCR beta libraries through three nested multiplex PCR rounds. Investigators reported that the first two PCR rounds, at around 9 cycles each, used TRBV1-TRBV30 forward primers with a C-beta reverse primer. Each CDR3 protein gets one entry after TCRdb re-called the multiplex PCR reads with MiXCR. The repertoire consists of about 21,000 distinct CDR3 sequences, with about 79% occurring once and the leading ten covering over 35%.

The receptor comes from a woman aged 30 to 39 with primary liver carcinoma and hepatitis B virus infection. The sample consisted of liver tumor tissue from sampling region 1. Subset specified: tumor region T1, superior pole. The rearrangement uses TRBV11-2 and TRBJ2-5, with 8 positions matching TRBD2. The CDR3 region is CVSGRGGWYQETQYL. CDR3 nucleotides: TGTGTCAGCGGACGGGGGGGGTGGTACCAAGAGACCCAGTACCTC.